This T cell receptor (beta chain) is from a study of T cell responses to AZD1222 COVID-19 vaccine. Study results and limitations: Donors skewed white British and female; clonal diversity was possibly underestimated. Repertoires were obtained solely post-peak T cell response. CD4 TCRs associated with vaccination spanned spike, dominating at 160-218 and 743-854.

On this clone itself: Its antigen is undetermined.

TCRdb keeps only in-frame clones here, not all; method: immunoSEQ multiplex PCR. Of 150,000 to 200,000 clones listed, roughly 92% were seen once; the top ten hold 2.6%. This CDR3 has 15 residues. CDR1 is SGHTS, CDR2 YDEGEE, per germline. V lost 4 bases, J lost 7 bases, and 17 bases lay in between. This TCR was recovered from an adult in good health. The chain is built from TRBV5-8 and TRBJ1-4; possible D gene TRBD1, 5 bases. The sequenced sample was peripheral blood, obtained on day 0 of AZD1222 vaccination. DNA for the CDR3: TGTGCCAGCAGCCGCGGGACGCTAGACGGTGAAAAACTGTTTTTT. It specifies CASSRGTLDGEKLFF.